The 19 T cell receptor beta chains below were found in one sample sequenced in a study of cytomegalovirus exposure and HLA in healthy donors. The study ran its PCR with 60 Vbeta and 13 Jbeta primers. Clones were sequenced by immunoSEQ multiplex PCR, and TCRdb holds only the in-frame ones, with some missing. The sample lists about 200,000 clones, roughly 68% occurring once. Sequencing was carried out using PBMCs. The receptors come from a woman in her 30s in good health and CMV-seronegative.

This chain connects TRBV19 to TRBJ1-1, with TRBD1 matching over 7 bases. CDR1 is LNHDA and CDR2 is SQIVND in the germline V gene (reference sequence). The CDR3 contains 14 residues. Losses at the gene ends were 4 bases for V and 3 bases for J; bases not matched to a gene: 5. The CDR3 nucleotides read TGTGCCAGTAGTACCCAGACAGGGTACACTGAAGCTTTCTTT. Translating it yields CASSTQTGYTEAFF.

The chain is built from TRBV5-1 and TRBJ1-1; D perhaps matches TRBD1 (6 bases). Germline V gives CDR1 SGHRS, CDR2 YFSETQ. V was clipped by 0 bases and J by 7 bases, with 16 bases between them. The CDR3 is 15 amino acids. This CDR3 reads CASSLGATGHHEAFF. The CDR3 region has the DNA TGCGCCAGCAGCTTGGGGGCGACAGGCCATCATGAAGCTTTCTTT.

The J gene is TRBJ2-3, the V gene TRBV4-2; a weak D match, TRBD2 (6 bases). Germline CDR1 LGHNA, CDR2 YNFKEQ. The V end was cut by 8 bases, the J end by 2 bases, with 14 bases between. The CDR3 extends over 14 amino acids. The CDR3 DNA is TGTGCCAGCCTTGACGGCGGGGCCACAGATACGCAGTATTTT. Its translation is CASLDGGATDTQYF.

The chain couples TRBV19 to TRBJ1-1; D gene unclear. This CDR3 is built from 11 residues. V lost 5 bases and J 10 bases, leaving 11 bases between the germline ends. CDR1 is LNHDA and CDR2 is SQIVND in the germline V gene (reference sequence). The CDR3 loop reads CASSAPPGAFF. DNA of the CDR3: TGTGCCAGTAGTGCCCCCCCAGGAGCTTTCTTT. The full variable domain, completed using reference TRBV19 and TRBJ1-1, is DGGITQSPKYLFRKEGQNVTLSCEQNLNHDAMYWYRQDPGQGLRLIYYSQIVNDFQKGDIAEGYSVSREKKESFPLTVTSAQKNPTAFYLCASSAPPGAFFGQGTRLTVV.

This clone appeared once. This chain joins TRBV7-8 and TRBJ2-7; perhaps TRBD2 as D (5 bases). This CDR3 region has 15 residues. The V gene lost 4 bases and the J gene lost 3 bases, with 16 bases spanning the gap. Germline assignment: CDR1 SGHVS and CDR2 FQNEAQ. In nucleotides, the CDR3 is TGTGCCAGCAGCTACCGGAGCGGACTTATCTACGAGCAGTACTTC. This translates into CASSYRSGLIYEQYF.

This clone was counted once. The chain links TRBV25-1 to TRBJ2-7; D perhaps matches TRBD2 (5 bases). V gave up 4 bases and J gave up 2 bases, with 12 bases separating them. CDR1 and CDR2 (germline): MGHDK, SYGVNS. The CDR3 loop spans 14 amino acids. The CDR3 spells CASSVLREPYEQYF. Written as DNA, the CDR3 is TGTGCCAGCAGTGTCTTGAGGGAGCCCTACGAGCAGTACTTC.

The rearrangement joins TRBV18 to TRBJ2-2, with D perhaps matching TRBD2 (6 bases). Trimming left V 3 bases short and J 2 bases short, with 13 bases between. Germline CDR1 and CDR2: KGHSH and LQKENI. This CDR3 is 16 amino acids long. Written as DNA, the CDR3 is TGTGCCAGCTCACCGCTCGGGACTCTTAACACCGGGGAGCTGTTTTTT. Translating it yields CASSPLGTLNTGELFF.

This clone was detected a few times. V is TRBV9 and J is TRBJ1-2; 7 bases line up with TRBD1. The CDR3 extends over 16 amino acids. With V trimmed by 0 bases and J by 0 bases, 5 bases remained unmatched. Germline V CDR1 and CDR2: SGDLS, YYNGEE. The CDR3 reads CASSVAGQTPNYGYTF. Written as DNA, the CDR3 is TGTGCCAGCAGCGTAGCGGGACAGACTCCTAACTATGGCTACACCTTC.

The gene calls are TRBV5-1 and TRBJ2-7; the match to TRBD1 covers 8 bases. V lost 4 bases, J lost 3 bases, and 9 bases stayed unmatched. The CDR3 contains 15 residues. Germline V gene sequence: CDR1 SGHRS, CDR2 YFSETQ. In DNA, the CDR3 is TGCGCCAGCAGCCTAAAACTGGGACAGGTCTACGAGCAGTACTTC. This codes for CASSLKLGQVYEQYF.

This chain uses TRBV5-1 with TRBJ2-2; D not certain. The germline V gene has CDR1 SGHRS and CDR2 YFSETQ. Trimming stripped 3 bases from V and 0 bases from J, with 12 bases between. This CDR3 spans 16 amino acids. CDR3 loop: CASSWWAVANTGELFF. The CDR3 DNA follows: TGCGCCAGCAGCTGGTGGGCAGTAGCGAACACCGGGGAGCTGTTTTTT.

The chain has TRBV7-8 and TRBJ2-7, with 9 positions matching TRBD1. The junction had 4 bases not matched to a gene; V was cut back by 5 bases and J by 5 bases. This CDR3 comprises 13 residues. Germline assignment: CDR1 SGHVS and CDR2 FQNEAQ. CDR3 nucleotides: TGTGCCAGCAGCCGGGACAGGGTAAACGAGCAGTACTTC. Protein: CASSRDRVNEQYF.

The rearrangement links TRBV27 to TRBJ2-3, with 9 bases aligning to TRBD2. The CDR3 is 12 residues long. After removal of 5 bases from V and 8 bases from J, the junction contained 2 bases not matched to a gene. Germline values: CDR1 MNHEY, CDR2 SMNVEV (reference sequence). The CDR3 DNA reads TGTGCCAGCAGTAGCGGGGGGATTACGCAGTATTTT. This gives the protein CASSSGGITQYF.

The rearrangement uses TRBV27 and TRBJ2-3; no definite D call. V was shortened by 0 bases and J by 4 bases, with 8 bases between the two germline ends. Germline-derived CDR1 and CDR2 are MNHEY and SMNVEV (reference sequence). The CDR3 is 14 amino acids. CDR3: CASSLSAPPDTQYF. CDR3 nucleotide sequence: TGTGCCAGCAGTTTATCGGCCCCGCCAGATACGCAGTATTTT.

V is TRBV5-3 and J is TRBJ2-7, with D unresolved. TRBV5-3 is noted as an ORF with a role that remains uncertain. Trimming cost V 2 bases and J 0 bases, with 15 bases left between them. The CDR3 is made up of 16 amino acids. The CDR3 region is CARSFTDSRNSYEQYF. CDR3 DNA sequence: TGTGCCAGAAGCTTCACCGACTCCAGAAACTCCTACGAGCAGTACTTC.

The J gene is TRBJ1-2, the V gene TRBV5-1, with 9 bases identical to TRBD1. The CDR3 runs to 14 residues. V gave up 5 bases and J gave up 4 bases; unmatched junction bases: 6. CDR1 is SGHRS, CDR2 YFSETQ, per germline. The CDR3 DNA sequence: TGCGCCAGCAGAAGGGACAGGGAGAGCTATGGCTACACCTTC. As protein: CASRRDRESYGYTF.

J is TRBJ2-7 and V is TRBV9; 11 bases line up with TRBD1. There are 14 residues in the CDR3. In germline, CDR1 is SGDLS, CDR2 YYNGEE. The trim removed 4 bases at V and 3 bases at J, leaving 3 bases unmatched. The CDR3 bases are TGTGCCAGCAGCATTGGGACAGGGGGCTACGAGCAGTACTTC. Its translation is CASSIGTGGYEQYF.

The sample holds a few counts of this clone. The chain employs TRBV5-1 and TRBJ1-1; 7 bases fit TRBD1. The CDR3 extends over 14 amino acids. V gave up 3 bases and J gave up 4 bases; unmatched junction bases: 6. CDR1 and CDR2 (germline): SGHRS, YFSETQ. The CDR3 reads CASSSTGDVTEAFF. The CDR3 coding sequence is TGCGCCAGCAGCTCCACAGGGGACGTCACTGAAGCTTTCTTT.

V gene TRBV7-8 combines with J gene TRBJ2-1; D gene unclear. The CDR3 spans 13 residues. CDR1 is SGHVS and CDR2 is FQNEAQ in the germline V gene. V lost 6 bases to trimming and J lost 7 bases, with 13 bases between them. This CDR3 reads CASSPKRVNEQFF. CDR3 sequence (DNA): TGTGCCAGCAGTCCCAAACGGGTGAATGAGCAGTTCTTC.

This clone came up a few times. The chain links TRBV4-1 to TRBJ2-7; TRBD2 matches 9 bases. The trim removed 1 base at V and 2 bases at J, leaving 6 bases unmatched. CDR3 length: 16 amino acids. Per the germline V gene, CDR1 is MGHRA and CDR2 is YSYEKL. CDR3 region: CASSQVVIAGAYEQYF. As DNA, the CDR3 is TGCGCCAGCAGCCAAGTGGTAATAGCGGGAGCCTACGAGCAGTACTTC.